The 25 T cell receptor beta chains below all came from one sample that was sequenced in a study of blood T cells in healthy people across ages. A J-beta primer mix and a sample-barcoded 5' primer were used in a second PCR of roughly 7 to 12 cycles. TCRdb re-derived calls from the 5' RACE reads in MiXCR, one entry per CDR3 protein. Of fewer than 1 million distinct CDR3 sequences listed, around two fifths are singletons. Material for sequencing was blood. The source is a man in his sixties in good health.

The CDR3 nucleotides are TGTGCCAGCAGTTACTCAGGGGGCGAAAATCAGCCCCAGCATTTT. It translates to CASSYSGGENQPQHF. The rearrangement joins TRBV6-6 to TRBJ1-5; TRBD1 matches at 7 bases. V lost 0 bases and J lost 4; bases outside the gene matches: 3. CDR1 is MNHNY and CDR2 is SVGAGI in the germline V gene (reference sequence). CDR3 size: 15 residues.

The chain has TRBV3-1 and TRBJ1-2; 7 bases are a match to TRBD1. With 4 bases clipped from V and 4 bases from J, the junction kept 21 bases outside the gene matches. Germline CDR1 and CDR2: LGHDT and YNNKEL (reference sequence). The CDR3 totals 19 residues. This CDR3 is CASSRKGSSLAGGAYGYTF. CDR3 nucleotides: TGTGCCAGCAGCCGAAAGGGTTCCAGCTTGGCAGGGGGTGCCTATGGCTACACCTTC.

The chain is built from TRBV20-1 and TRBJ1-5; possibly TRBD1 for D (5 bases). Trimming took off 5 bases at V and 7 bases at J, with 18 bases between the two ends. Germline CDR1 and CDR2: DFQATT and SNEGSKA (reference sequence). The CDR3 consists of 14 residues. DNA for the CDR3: TGCAGTGCTTGGACCGGGGGGGGATGGCAGCCCCAGCATTTT. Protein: CSAWTGGGWQPQHF.

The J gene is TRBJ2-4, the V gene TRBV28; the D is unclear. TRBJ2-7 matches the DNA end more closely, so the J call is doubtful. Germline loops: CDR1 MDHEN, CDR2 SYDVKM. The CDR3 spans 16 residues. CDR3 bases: TGTGCCAGCAGTTTTGGGCAGAACGTCCTAAACTACGAGCAGTACTTC. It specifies CASSFGQNVLNYEQYF.

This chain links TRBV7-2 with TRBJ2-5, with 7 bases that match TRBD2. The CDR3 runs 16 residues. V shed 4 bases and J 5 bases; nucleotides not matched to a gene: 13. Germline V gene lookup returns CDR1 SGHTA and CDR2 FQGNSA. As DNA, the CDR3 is TGTGCCAGCAGCTCCATACTAGCGCGGCCGCGGGAGACCCAGTACTTC. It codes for CASSSILARPRETQYF.

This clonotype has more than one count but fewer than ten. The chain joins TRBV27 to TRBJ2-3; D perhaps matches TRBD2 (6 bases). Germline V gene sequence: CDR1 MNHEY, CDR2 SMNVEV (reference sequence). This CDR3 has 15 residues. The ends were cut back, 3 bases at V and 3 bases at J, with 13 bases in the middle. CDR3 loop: CASSFSLAVTDTQYF. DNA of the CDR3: TGTGCCAGCAGTTTCTCCTTAGCGGTTACAGATACGCAGTATTTT.

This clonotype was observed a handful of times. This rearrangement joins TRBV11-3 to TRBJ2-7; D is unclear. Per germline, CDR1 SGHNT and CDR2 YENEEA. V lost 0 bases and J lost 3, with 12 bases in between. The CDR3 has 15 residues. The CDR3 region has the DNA TGTGCCAGCAGCTTAGACGCGATACTCTACTACGAGCAGTACTTC. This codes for CASSLDAILYYEQYF.

The CDR3 here is CASSRRGRTYNSPLHF. The CDR3 DNA is TGTGCCAGCAGCCGCAGGGGGCGAACCTATAATTCACCCCTCCACTTT. V gene TRBV27 combines with J gene TRBJ1-6; 8 bases match TRBD1. The CDR3 spans 16 residues. V lost 6 bases to trimming and J lost 2 bases; unmatched junction nucleotides: 6. From germline, CDR1 is MNHEY and CDR2 SMNVEV (reference sequence).

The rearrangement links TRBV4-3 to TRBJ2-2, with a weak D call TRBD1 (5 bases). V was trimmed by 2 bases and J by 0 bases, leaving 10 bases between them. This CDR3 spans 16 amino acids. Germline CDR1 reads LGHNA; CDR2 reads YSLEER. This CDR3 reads CASSQLTVPNTGELFF. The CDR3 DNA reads TGCGCCAGCAGCCAACTGACAGTGCCGAACACCGGGGAGCTGTTTTTT.

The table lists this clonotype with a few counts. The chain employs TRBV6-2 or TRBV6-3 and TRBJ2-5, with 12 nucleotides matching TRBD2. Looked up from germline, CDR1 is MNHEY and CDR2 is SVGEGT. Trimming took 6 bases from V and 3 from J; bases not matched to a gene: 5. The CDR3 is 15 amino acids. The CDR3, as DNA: TGTGCCAGCAGCCCTAGCGGGGGGGTCGAAGAGACCCAGTACTTC. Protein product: CASSPSGGVEETQYF.

CDR3 DNA: TGTGCCAGCAGCTTGGCCAATTCGGTCAATGAGCAGTTCTTC. It codes for CASSLANSVNEQFF. J is TRBJ2-1 and V is TRBV5-6; D unresolved. Germline values: CDR1 SGHDT, CDR2 YYEEEE. V gave up 0 bases and J gave up 6 bases, with 10 bases separating them. This CDR3 comprises 14 residues.

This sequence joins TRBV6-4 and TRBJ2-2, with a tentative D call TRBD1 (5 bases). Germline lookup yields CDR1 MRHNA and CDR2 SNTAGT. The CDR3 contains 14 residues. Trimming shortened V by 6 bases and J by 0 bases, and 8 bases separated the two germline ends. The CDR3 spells CASSDSPNTGELFF. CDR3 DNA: TGTGCCAGCAGCGACAGTCCGAACACCGGGGAGCTGTTTTTT.

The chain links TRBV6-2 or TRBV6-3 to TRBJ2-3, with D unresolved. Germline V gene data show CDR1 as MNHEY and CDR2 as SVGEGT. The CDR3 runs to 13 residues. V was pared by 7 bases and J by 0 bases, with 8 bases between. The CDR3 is CASTLRSTDTQYF. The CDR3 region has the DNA TGTGCCAGCACCCTGAGGAGCACAGATACGCAGTATTTT.

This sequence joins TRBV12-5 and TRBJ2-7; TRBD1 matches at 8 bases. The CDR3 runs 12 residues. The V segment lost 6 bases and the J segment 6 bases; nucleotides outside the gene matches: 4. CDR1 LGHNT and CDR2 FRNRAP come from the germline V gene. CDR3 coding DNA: TGTGCTAGTGGCCCTGGACAGGGCGAGCAGTACTTC. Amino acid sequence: CASGPGQGEQYF.

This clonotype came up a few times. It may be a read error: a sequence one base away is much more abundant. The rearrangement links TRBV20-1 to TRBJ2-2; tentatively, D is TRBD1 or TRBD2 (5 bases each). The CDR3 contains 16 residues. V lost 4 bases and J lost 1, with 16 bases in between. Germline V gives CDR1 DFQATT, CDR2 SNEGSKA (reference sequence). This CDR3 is CSATRGPVKNTGELFF. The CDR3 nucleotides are TGCAGTGCTACCCGGGGCCCGGTTAAGAACACCGGGGAGCTGTTTTTT.

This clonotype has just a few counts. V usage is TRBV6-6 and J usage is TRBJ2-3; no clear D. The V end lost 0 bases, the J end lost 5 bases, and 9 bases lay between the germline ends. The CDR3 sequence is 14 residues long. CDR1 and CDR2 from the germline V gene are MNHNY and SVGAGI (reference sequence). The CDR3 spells CASSYSGVGDTQYF. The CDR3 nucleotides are TGTGCCAGCAGTTACTCTGGGGTTGGAGATACGCAGTATTTT.

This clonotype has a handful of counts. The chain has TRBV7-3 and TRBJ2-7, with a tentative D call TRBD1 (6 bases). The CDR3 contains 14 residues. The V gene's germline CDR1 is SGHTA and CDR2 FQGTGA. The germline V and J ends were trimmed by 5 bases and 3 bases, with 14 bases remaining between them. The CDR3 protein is CASSIGTSDYEQYF. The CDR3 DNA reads TGTGCCAGCAGCATCGGGACATCCGACTACGAGCAGTACTTC.

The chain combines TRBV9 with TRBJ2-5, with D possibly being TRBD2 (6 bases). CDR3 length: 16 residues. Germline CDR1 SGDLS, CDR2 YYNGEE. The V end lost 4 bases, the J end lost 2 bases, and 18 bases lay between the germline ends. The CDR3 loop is CASSPRLKGRQETQYF. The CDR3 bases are TGTGCCAGCAGCCCGCGTCTCAAAGGGAGGCAAGAGACCCAGTACTTC.

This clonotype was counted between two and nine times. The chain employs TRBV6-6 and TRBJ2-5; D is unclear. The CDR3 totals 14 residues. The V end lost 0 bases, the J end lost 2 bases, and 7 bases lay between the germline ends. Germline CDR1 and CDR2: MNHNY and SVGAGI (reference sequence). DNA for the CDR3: TGTGCCAGCAGTTACTCGAAGTCACAAGAGACCCAGTACTTC. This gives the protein CASSYSKSQETQYF.

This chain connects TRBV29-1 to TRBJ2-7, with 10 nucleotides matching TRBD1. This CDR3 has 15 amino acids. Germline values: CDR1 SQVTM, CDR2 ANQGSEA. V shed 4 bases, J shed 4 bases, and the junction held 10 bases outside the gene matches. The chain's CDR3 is CSVVYPGTGEYEQYF. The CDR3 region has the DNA TGCAGCGTTGTCTATCCCGGGACAGGGGAATACGAGCAGTACTTC.

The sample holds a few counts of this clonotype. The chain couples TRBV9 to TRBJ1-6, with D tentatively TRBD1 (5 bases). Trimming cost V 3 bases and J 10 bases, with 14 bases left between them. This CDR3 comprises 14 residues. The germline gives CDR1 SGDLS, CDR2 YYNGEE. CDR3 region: CASSAQGWQSPLHF. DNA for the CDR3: TGTGCCAGCAGCGCCCAGGGCTGGCAATCACCCCTCCACTTT.

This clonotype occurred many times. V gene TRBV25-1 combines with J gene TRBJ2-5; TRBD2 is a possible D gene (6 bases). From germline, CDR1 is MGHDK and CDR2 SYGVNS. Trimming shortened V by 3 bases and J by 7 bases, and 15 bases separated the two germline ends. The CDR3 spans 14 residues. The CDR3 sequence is CASSEPAFGRTQYF. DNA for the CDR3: TGTGCCAGCAGTGAGCCGGCTTTCGGGAGGACCCAGTACTTC.

CDR3 region: CASSTGYYNEQFF. CDR3 nucleotides: TGTGCCAGCAGTACAGGGTACTACAATGAGCAGTTCTTC. The rearrangement joins TRBV6-2 or TRBV6-3 to TRBJ2-1; tentatively, D is TRBD1 (6 bases). CDR1 and CDR2 from the germline V gene are MNHEY and SVGEGT. CDR3 length: 13 amino acids. Trimming removed 5 bases at V and 3 bases at J, with 8 bases between.

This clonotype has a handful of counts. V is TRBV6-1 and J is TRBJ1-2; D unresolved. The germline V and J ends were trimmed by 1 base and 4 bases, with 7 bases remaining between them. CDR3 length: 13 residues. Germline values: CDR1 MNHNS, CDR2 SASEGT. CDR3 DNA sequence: TGTGCCAGCAGTGAAGGTCTGTTCTATGGCTACACCTTC. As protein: CASSEGLFYGYTF.

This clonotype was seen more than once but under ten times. The CDR3 loop is CASTLAGGRYEQFF. Written as DNA, the CDR3 is TGTGCCAGCACCTTAGCGGGGGGGAGGTATGAGCAGTTCTTC. V is TRBV27 and J is TRBJ2-1; 11 nucleotides line up with TRBD2. The V gene's germline CDR1 is MNHEY and CDR2 SMNVEV (reference sequence). V was clipped by 7 bases and J by 8 bases; unmatched bases: 7. The CDR3 totals 14 residues.